A selection of T cell receptor beta chains follows, all from one sample in a study of T cell changes during pregnancy in multiple sclerosis. This table comes from immunoSEQ multiplex PCR, and its TCRdb copy is limited to in-frame clones, with some not included. Here the sample spans 80,000 or so clones, 92% being singletons. Sequenced here: peripheral blood, sampled before pregnancy. All receptors derive from a female donor with multiple sclerosis, enrolled in a pregnancy study. Both conserved end residues are part of each CDR3. A D gene is named only where the DNA matches it firmly. Not all rows give a size; the values are once, few, many and, for expanded clones, a class.

size	D	V	J	DNA	CDR3
-	TRBD2	TRBV2	TRBJ2-7	TGTGGGGGCGGGGGAGGGCCGAACGAGCAGTACTTC	CGGGGGPNEQYF
-	-	TRBV13	TRBJ1-1	TGTGCCAGCAGCGAACCCGGGGATACTGAAGCTTTCTTT	CASSEPGDTEAFF
-	TRBD2	TRBV4-3	TRBJ2-1	TGCGCCAGCAGCCAAAGCGGGAGTACACTCAATGAGCAGTTCTTC	CASSQSGSTLNEQFF
-	TRBD2	TRBV2	TRBJ2-3	TGTGCCAGCAGTGGACTAGCGGGAATGAATACGCAGTATTTT	CASSGLAGMNTQYF
-	-	TRBV15	TRBJ2-7	TGTGCCACCAGCAGCTACTTCCCGGGTGGCTACGAGCAGTACTTC	CATSSYFPGGYEQYF
-	-	TRBV4-2	TRBJ1-5	TGTGCCAGCGGGAACGGAGGTCAGCCCCAGCATTTT	CASGNGGQPQHF
-	-	TRBV7-8	TRBJ2-7	TGTGCCAGCAGCTCGGCGGGACAGTACAGCGGGCAGTACTTC	CASSSAGQYSGQYF
-	-	TRBV19	TRBJ2-1	TGTGCCAGTAGTATAAGCAGTAGCGGAGAGGCCTACAATGAGCAGTTCTTC	CASSISSSGEAYNEQFF
-	-	TRBV6-4	TRBJ2-3	TGTGCCAGCAGTGACTCTCCGTTATCCACAGATACGCAGTATTTT	CASSDSPLSTDTQYF
-	-	TRBV6-5	TRBJ2-2	TGTGCCAGCAGGAATAGCGCCTCGGACACCGGGGAGCTGTTTTTT	CASRNSASDTGELFF
-	TRBD2	TRBV14	TRBJ2-5	TGTGCCAGCAGCCAAGAACCGCTAGCGGGAGGTGTTTGGGGCCAAGAGACCCAGTACTTC	CASSQEPLAGGVWGQETQYF
-	TRBD1	TRBV30	TRBJ2-1	TGTGCCTGGAGTCCGGGACAGGGGTCTCTCGATGAGCAGTTCTTC	CAWSPGQGSLDEQFF
-	-	TRBV7-9	TRBJ1-1	TGTGCCAGCAGCCTCACAGGGCTGAACACTGAAGCTTTCTTT	CASSLTGLNTEAFF
-	-	TRBV7-2	TRBJ1-2	TGTGCCAGCAGCTTAGTTCTAAGGACAGACTATGGCTACACCTTC	CASSLVLRTDYGYTF
-	-	TRBV19	TRBJ1-5	TGTGCCAGTACCAGAGGACAGACGAATAGCAATCAGCCCCAGCATTTT	CASTRGQTNSNQPQHF
-	TRBD1	TRBV20-1	TRBJ1-2	TGCAGTTCATGGACAGGGGTAGGCTACACCTTC	CSSWTGVGYTF
-	TRBD1	TRBV7-2	TRBJ1-4	TGTGCCAGCTCGGGACAGGGACGCGAAAAACTGTTTTTT	CASSGQGREKLFF
-	TRBD2	TRBV9	TRBJ2-2	TGTGCCAGCAGCGTAAGACTAGCGGGAGCTATCGGGGAGCTGTTTTTT	CASSVRLAGAIGELFF
-	-	TRBV6-1	TRBJ2-6	TGTGCCAGCAGTGAATGGGCAGCTCTCTCTGGGGCCAACGTCCTGACTTTC	CASSEWAALSGANVLTF
-	-	TRBV7-9	TRBJ2-3	TGTGCCAGCAGCCATCGACGGACTTCGAGCACAGATACGCAGTATTTT	CASSHRRTSSTDTQYF
-	TRBD2	TRBV2	TRBJ2-3	TGTGCCAGCAGTGGGACTAGCGGAGGCACAGATACGCAGTATTTT	CASSGTSGGTDTQYF
once	TRBD1	TRBV27	TRBJ1-2	TGTGCCAGCAGTTTTAGGGGGCTCGGTGGCTACACCTTC	CASSFRGLGGYTF
-	TRBD2	TRBV2	TRBJ2-7	TGTGCCAGTAAACTAGCGGGAGGATCCGAGCAGTACTTC	CASKLAGGSEQYF